This T cell receptor beta chain was captured in a study of blood T cell repertoires in COVID-19 (dated by TCRdb to the early 2020s). With respect to the entire study: Collaborator samples came from the United States, Italy and Spain and covered acute and convalescent phases of COVID-19. The samples were drawn from the first 160 participants of the ongoing ImmuneRACE study and from over 950 subjects provided by 6 global collaborators. The dataset comprised deeply sampled blood TCRbeta repertoires from subjects exposed to, actively infected with, or recovered from COVID-19. Sample metadata almost always included a de-identified subject ID, COVID-19 status, age in years and sex. The material from the prospective study consisted of cDNA or gDNA derived from T cells, B-cell-depleted T cells, or PBMCs. Where HLA class I and class II types were available, the types were taken from metadata supplied by the sample provider, not from assay-based typing. The repertoires were made available in a free public database intended to serve as a resource for research on the immune response to SARS-CoV-2.

TCRbeta CDR3 regions were amplified from genomic DNA by means of the immunoSEQ Assay, a bias-controlled multiplex PCR. From the authors' description of their analysis: Nucleated cell counts per sample were estimated from amplification of reference gene primers within the assay. To quantify the absolute abundance of each unique TCRbeta CDR3 rearrangement, sequence reads were collapsed and filtered. For each sample, productive Simpson clonality was calculated as the square root of Simpson's diversity index across productive rearrangements. TCRdb obtained this table from immuneACCESS and retained in-frame rearrangements with V and J assigned. These tables miss some clones; where compared with another copy, unresolved V genes account for less than half of the shortfall, and the remainder is unexplained. The DNA gave D and trimming, while V, J and clone size come from that table. Present in this sample are roughly 150,000 clones, approximately 89% of which were seen just once. 28% of the sample is taken by the ten largest.

The research as a whole found: How much clinical and demographic metadata was included differed by source and by participant, and the metadata was provided uncurated.

Each collaborating institution followed its own protocols to collect whole blood in K2EDTA tubes. Collaborator samples were shipped for TCRbeta analysis as frozen whole blood, isolated PBMCs, or DNA extracted from either sample type. Points on this clone: Its antigen remains unidentified. No base qualities exist here, and no much larger clone lies one base off it.

V is shortened by 1 base, J by 5 bases, and the region joining them spans 12 bases. CDR1 and CDR2, looked up from the germline V gene (reference sequence), are LNHDA and SQIVND. The CDR3 runs 15 residues from the cysteine to the phenylalanine. Solely the CDR3 DNA is kept, with 45 bases framed from the first base. The rearranged segments are TRBV19 and TRBJ1-5, with a tentative D gene TRBD1 over 5 matching bases. The specimen was peripheral blood. This TCR was recovered from a human donor in a cohort sampled during active COVID-19. CDR3 reads: CASSIAVRGDQPQHF. The nucleotides read TGTGCCAGTAGTATAGCCGTTCGGGGGGATCAGCCCCAGCATTTT.